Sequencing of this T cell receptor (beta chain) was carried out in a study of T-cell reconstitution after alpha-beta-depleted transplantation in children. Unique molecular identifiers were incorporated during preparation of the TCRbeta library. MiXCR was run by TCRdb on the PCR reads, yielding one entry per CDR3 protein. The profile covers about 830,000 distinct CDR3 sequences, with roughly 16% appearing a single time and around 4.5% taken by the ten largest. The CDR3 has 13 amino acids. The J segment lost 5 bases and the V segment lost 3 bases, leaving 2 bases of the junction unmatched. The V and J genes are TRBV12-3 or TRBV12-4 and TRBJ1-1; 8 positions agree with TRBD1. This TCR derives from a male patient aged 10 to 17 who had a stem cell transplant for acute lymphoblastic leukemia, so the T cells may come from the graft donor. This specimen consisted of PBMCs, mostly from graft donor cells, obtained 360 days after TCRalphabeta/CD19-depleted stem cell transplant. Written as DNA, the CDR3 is TGTGCCAGCAGTTTGTGGACAGGGACTGAAGCTTTCTTT. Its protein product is CASSLWTGTEAFF.